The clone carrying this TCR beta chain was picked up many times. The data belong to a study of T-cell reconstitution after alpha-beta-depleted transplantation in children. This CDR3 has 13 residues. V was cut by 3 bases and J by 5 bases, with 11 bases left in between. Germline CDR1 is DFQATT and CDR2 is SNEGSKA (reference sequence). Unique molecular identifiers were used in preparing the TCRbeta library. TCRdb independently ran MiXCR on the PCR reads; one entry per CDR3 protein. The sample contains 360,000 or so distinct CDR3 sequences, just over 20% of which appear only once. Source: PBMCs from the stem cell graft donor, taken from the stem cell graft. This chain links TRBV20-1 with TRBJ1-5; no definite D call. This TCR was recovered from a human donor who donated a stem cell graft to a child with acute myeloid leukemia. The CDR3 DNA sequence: TGCAGTGCTAGTTATAGGAACGATCAGCCCCAGCATTTT. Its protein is CSASYRNDQPQHF.